This T cell receptor beta chain was identified during a study of radiotherapy plus CTLA-4 blockade in lung cancer. Study results and limitations: Radiotherapy was combined with ipilimumab, and tumor-derived TCR clones then expanded in blood.

TCRdb's table, derived via immunoSEQ multiplex PCR, lists solely in-frame clones and lacks some. This sample carries around 40,000 clones, about 70% of them seen once, and the ten largest clones take just over 9.5%. Participants had chemo-refractory metastatic non-small-cell lung cancer and were treated with focal radiation plus ipilimumab CTLA-4 blockade. Points on this clone: The target antigen is unknown.

Germline loops: CDR1 SGHVS, CDR2 FQNEAQ. The V gene lost 2 bases and the J gene lost 5 bases, with 10 bases spanning the gap. This CDR3 comprises 13 residues. The chain carries TRBV7-8 and TRBJ2-7, with D perhaps matching TRBD1 (5 bases). The starting material was peripheral blood, obtained from a patient treated with radiotherapy plus ipilimumab. This TCR was sampled from a human donor with non-small cell lung cancer who had stable disease on radiotherapy plus ipilimumab. The DNA of the CDR3 is TGTGCCAGCAGCTTACAGGGTAGAGACGAGCAGTACTTC. It encodes CASSLQGRDEQYF.